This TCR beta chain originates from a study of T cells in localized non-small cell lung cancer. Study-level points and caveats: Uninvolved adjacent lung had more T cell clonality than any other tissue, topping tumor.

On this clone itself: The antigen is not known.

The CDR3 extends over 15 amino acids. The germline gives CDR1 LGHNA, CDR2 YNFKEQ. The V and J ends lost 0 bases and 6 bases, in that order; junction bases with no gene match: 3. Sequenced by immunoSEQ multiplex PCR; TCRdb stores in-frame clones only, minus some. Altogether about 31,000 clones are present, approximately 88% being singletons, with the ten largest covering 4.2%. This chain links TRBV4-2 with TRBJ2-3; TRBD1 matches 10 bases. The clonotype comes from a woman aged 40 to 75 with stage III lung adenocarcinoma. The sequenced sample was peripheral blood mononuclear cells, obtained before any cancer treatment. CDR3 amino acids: CASSQDGTGEDTQYF. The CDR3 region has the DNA TGTGCCAGCAGCCAAGACGGGACAGGGGAGGATACGCAGTATTTT.